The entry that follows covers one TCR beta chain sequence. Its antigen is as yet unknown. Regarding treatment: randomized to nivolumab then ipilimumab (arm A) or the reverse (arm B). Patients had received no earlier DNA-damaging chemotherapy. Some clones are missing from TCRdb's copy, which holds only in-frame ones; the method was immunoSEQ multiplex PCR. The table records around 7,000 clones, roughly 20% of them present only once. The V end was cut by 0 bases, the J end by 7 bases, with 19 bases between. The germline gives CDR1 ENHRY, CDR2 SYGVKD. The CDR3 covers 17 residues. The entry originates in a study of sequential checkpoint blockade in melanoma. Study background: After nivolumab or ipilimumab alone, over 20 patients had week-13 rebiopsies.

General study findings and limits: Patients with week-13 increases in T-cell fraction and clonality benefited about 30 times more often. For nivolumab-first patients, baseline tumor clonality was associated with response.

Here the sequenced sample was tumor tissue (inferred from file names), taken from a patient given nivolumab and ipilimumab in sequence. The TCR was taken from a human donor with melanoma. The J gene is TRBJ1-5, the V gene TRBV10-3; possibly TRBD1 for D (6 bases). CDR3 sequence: CAISESGGGQGSQPQHF. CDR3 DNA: TGTGCCATCAGTGAGTCCGGCGGGGGGCAGGGTAGCCAGCCCCAGCATTTT.